This T cell receptor beta chain derives from a study of siplizumab effects on memory and regulatory T cells. Profiled with immunoSEQ multiplex PCR; TCRdb holds only in-frame clones, not every one. There are over 85,000 clones in the sample; roughly 93% occur only once, and 5% to 7% lies in the top ten. The CDR3 is 15 amino acids. CDR1 is SGHAT and CDR2 is FQDESV in the germline V gene (reference sequence). V lost 5 bases and J 7 bases, leaving 18 bases between the germline ends. Sequences were obtained from CD8+ T cells sorted from blood. The chain joins TRBV11-1 to TRBJ2-1; D may be TRBD2 (6 bases). The receptor comes from a human donor in good health. CDR3 residues: CASSAVAGKKNEQFF. CDR3 nucleotides: TGTGCCAGCAGCGCCGTGGCGGGAAAAAAGAATGAGCAGTTCTTC.